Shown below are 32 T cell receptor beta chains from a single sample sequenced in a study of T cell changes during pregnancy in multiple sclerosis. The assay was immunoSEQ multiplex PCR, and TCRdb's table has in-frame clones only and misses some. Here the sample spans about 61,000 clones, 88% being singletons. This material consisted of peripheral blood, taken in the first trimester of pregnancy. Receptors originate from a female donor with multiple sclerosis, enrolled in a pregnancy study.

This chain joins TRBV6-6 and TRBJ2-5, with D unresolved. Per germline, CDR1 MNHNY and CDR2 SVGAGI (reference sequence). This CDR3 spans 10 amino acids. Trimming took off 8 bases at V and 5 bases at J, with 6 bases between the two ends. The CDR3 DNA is TGTGCCAGCGCCGGTGAGACCCAGTACTTC. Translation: CASAGETQYF.

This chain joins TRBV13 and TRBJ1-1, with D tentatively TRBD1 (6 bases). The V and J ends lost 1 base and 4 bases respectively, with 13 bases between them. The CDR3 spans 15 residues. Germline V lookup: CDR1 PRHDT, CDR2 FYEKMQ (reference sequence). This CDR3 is CASSLEARGSTEAFF. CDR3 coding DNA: TGTGCCAGCAGCTTAGAGGCCAGGGGTAGCACTGAAGCTTTCTTT.

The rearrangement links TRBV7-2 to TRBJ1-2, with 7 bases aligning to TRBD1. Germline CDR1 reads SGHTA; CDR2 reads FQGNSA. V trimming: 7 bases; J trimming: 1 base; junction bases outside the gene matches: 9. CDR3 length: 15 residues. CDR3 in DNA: TGTGCCAGCACCAAATCGGGACAGCATAACTATGGCTACACCTTC. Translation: CASTKSGQHNYGYTF.

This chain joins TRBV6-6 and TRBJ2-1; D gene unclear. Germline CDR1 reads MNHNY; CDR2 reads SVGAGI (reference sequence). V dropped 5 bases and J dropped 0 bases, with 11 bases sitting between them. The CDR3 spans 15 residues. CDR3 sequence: CASSETRSSYNEQFF. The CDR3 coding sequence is TGTGCCAGCAGTGAGACGAGGAGCTCCTACAATGAGCAGTTCTTC.

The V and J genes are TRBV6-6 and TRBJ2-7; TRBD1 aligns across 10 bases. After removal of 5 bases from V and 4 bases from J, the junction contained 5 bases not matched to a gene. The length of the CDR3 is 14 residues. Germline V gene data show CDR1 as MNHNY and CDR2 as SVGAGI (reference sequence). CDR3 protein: CASSRQGARYEQYF. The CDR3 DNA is TGTGCCAGCAGTCGACAGGGGGCGCGATACGAGCAGTACTTC.

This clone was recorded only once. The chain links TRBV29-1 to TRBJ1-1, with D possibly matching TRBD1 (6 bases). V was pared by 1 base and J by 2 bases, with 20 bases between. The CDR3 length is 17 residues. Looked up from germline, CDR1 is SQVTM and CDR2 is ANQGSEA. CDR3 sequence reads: CSVEGGYQGQTNTEAFF. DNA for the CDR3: TGCAGCGTTGAAGGTGGCTACCAAGGACAGACCAACACTGAAGCTTTCTTT.

The CDR3 DNA reads TGTGCCAGCAGCTCAGGGGGCTCTGGAAACACCATATATTTT. Residues: CASSSGGSGNTIYF. The V gene is TRBV6-5, the J gene TRBJ1-3, with 7 bases matching TRBD1. Germline-derived CDR1 and CDR2 are MNHEY and SVGAGI. With 6 bases clipped from V and 0 bases from J, the junction kept 2 bases outside the gene matches. The CDR3 length is 14 residues.

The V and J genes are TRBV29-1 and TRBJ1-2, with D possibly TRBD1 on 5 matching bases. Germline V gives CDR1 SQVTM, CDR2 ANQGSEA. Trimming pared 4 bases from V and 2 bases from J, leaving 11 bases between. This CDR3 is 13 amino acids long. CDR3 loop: CSVAIRGNYGYTF. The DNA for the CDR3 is TGCAGCGTTGCGATAAGGGGCAACTATGGCTACACCTTC. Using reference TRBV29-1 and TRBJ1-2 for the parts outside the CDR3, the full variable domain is SAVISQKPSRDICQRGTSLTIQCQVDSQVTMMFWYRQQPGQSLTLIATANQGSEATYESGFVIDKFPISRPNLTFSTLTVSNMSPEDSSIYLCSVAIRGNYGYTFGSGTRLTVV.

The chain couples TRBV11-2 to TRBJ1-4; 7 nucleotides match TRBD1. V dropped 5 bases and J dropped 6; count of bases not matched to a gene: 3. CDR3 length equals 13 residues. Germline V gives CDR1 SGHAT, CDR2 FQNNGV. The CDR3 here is CASSPRGDEKLFF. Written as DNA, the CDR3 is TGTGCCAGCAGCCCCAGGGGGGATGAAAAACTGTTTTTT.

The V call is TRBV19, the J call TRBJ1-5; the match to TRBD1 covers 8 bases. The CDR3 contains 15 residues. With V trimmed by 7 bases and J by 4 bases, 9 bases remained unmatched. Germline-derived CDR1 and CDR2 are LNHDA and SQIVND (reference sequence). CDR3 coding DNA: TGTGCCAGTATACCGACAGGGGCCAGTAATCAGCCCCAGCATTTT. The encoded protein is CASIPTGASNQPQHF.

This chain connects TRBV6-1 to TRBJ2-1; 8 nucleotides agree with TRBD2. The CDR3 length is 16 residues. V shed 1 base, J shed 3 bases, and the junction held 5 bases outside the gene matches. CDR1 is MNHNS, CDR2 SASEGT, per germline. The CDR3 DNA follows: TGTGCCAGCAGTGAAGAGGCCGCGGGAGGCTACAATGAGCAGTTCTTC. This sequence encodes CASSEEAAGGYNEQFF.

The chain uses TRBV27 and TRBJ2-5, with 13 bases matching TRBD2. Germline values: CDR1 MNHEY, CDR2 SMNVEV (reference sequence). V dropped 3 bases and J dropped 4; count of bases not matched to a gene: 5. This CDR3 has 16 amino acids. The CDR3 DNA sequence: TGTGCCAGCAGTTTGCGGACTAGCGGGAGAGGAGAGACCCAGTACTTC. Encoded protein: CASSLRTSGRGETQYF.

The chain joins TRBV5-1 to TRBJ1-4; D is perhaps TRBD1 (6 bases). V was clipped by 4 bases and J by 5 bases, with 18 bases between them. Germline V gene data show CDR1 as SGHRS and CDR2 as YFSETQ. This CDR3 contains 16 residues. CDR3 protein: CASSPQQGTGNEKLFF. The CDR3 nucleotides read TGCGCCAGCAGCCCCCAACAGGGAACGGGGAATGAAAAACTGTTTTTT.

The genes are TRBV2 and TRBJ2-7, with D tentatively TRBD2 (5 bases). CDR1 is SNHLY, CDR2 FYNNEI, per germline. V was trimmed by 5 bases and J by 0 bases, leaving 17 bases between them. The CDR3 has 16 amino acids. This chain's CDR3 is CASSPPPDSGSYEQYF. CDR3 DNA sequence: TGTGCCAGCAGTCCTCCCCCGGACTCTGGCTCCTACGAGCAGTACTTC.

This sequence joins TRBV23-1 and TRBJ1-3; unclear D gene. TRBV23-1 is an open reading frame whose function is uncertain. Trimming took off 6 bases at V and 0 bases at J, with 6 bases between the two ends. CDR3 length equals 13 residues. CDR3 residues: CASRGHSGNTIYF. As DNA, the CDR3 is TGCGCCAGCAGGGGCCACTCTGGAAACACCATATATTTT.

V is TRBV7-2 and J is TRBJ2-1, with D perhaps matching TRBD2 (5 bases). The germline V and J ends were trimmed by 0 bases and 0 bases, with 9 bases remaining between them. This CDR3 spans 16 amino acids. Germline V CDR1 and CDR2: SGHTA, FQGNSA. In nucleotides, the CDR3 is TGTGCCAGCAGCTTAGCCCAGGCGGGCTCCTACAATGAGCAGTTCTTC. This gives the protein CASSLAQAGSYNEQFF. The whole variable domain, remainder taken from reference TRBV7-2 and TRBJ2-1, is GAGVSQSPSNKVTEKGKDVELRCDPISGHTALYWYRQSLGQGLEFLIYFQGNSAPDKSGLPSDRFSAERTGGSVSTLTIQRTQQEDSAVYLCASSLAQAGSYNEQFFGPGTRLTVL.

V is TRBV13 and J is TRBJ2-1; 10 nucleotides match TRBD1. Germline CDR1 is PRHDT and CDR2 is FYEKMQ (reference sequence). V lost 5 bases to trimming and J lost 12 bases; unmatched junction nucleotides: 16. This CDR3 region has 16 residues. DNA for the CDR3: TGTGCCAGCAGCCCCTGGGGAGGGACAGGGGAGACGTGGCAGTTCTTC. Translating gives CASSPWGGTGETWQFF.

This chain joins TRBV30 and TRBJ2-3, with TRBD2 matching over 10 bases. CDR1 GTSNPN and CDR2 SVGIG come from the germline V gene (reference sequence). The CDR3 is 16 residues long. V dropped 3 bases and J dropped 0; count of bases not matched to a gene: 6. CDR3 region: CAWRQTSGFSTDTQYF. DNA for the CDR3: TGTGCCTGGAGGCAGACTAGCGGGTTTAGCACAGATACGCAGTATTTT.

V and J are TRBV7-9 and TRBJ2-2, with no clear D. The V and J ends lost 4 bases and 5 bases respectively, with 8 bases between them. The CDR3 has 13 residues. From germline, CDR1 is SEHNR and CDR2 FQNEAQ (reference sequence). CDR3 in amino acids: CASSSGSTGELFF. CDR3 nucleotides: TGTGCCAGCAGCTCTGGCAGTACCGGGGAGCTGTTTTTT. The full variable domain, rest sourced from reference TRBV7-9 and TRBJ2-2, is DTGVSQNPRHKITKRGQNVTFRCDPISEHNRLYWYRQTLGQGPEFLTYFQNEAQLEKSRLLSDRFSAERPKGSFSTLEIQRTEQGDSAMYLCASSSGSTGELFFGEGSRLTVL.

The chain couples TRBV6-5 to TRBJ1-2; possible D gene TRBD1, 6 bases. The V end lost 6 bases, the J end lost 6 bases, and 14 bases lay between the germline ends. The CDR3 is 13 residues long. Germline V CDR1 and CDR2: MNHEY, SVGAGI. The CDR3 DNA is TGTGCCAGCAGGGCCACAGGGTCCGATGGCTACACCTTC. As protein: CASRATGSDGYTF.

CDR3 protein: CAISEGQAAYEQYF. Here the CDR3 DNA reads TGTGCCATCAGTGAGGGACAGGCGGCCTACGAGCAGTACTTC. V usage is TRBV10-3 and J usage is TRBJ2-7, with 7 bases matching TRBD1. The CDR3 covers 14 residues. Germline CDR1 reads ENHRY; CDR2 reads SYGVKD. Trimming took 2 bases from V and 2 from J; bases not matched to a gene: 3.

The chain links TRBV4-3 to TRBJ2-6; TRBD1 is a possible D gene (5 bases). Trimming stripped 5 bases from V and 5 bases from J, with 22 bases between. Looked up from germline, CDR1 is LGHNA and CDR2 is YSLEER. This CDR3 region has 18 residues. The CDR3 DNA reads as TGCGCCAGCAGCGCAACGCCAGGGTCACAAAGTCGGGCCAACGTCCTGACTTTC. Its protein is CASSATPGSQSRANVLTF.

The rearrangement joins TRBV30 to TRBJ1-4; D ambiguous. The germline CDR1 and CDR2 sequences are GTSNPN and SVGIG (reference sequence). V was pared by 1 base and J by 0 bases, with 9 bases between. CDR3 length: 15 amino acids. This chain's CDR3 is CAWSGITATNEKLFF. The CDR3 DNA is TGTGCCTGGAGTGGTATCACAGCAACTAATGAAAAACTGTTTTTT.

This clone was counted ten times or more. The CDR3 is CAWSPSDRDTGELFF. The CDR3 DNA sequence: TGTGCCTGGAGTCCATCGGACAGAGACACCGGGGAGCTGTTTTTT. The chain uses TRBV30 and TRBJ2-2; D might be TRBD1 (6 bases). The CDR3 sequence is 15 residues long. CDR1 and CDR2 from the germline V gene are GTSNPN and SVGIG (reference sequence). Trimming removed 2 bases from V and 3 bases from J, with 13 bases in between.

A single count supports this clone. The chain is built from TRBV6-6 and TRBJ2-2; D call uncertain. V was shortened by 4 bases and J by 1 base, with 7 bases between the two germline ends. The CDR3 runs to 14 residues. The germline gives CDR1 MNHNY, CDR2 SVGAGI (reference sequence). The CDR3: CASSLGKNTGELFF. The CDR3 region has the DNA TGTGCCAGCAGTTTGGGCAAGAACACCGGGGAGCTGTTTTTT.

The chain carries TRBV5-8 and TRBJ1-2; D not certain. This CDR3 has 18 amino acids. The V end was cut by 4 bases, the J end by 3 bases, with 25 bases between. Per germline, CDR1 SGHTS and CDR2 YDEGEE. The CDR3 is CASSRSVGPARRYYGYTF. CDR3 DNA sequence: TGTGCCAGCAGCCGGAGCGTGGGTCCAGCGAGGAGGTACTATGGCTACACCTTC. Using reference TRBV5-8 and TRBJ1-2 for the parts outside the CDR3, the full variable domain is EAGVTQSPTHLIKTRGQQATLRCSPISGHTSVYWYQQALGLGLQFLLWYDEGEERNRGNFPPRFSGRQFPNYSSELNVNALELEDSALYLCASSRSVGPARRYYGYTFGSGTRLTVV.

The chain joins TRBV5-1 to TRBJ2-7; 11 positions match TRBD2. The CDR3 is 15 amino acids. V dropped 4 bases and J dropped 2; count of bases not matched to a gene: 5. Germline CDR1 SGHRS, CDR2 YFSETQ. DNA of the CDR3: TGCGCCAGCAGCGAGGAACTAGCGGGAGCCTACGAGCAGTACTTC. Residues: CASSEELAGAYEQYF.

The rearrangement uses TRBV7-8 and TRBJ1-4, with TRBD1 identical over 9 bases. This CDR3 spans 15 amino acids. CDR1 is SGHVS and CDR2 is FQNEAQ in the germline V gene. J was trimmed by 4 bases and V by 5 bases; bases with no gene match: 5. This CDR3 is CASSTRQGDNEKLFF. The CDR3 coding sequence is TGTGCCAGCAGCACCAGACAGGGGGATAATGAAAAACTGTTTTTT.

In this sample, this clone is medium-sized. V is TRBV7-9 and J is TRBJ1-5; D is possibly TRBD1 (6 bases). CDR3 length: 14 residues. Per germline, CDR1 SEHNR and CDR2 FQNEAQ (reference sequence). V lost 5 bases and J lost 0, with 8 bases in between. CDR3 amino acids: CASSKQGSNQPQHF. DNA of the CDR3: TGTGCCAGCAGCAAACAGGGTAGCAATCAGCCCCAGCATTTT. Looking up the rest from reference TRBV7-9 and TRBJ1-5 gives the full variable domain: DTGVSQNPRHKITKRGQNVTFRCDPISEHNRLYWYRQTLGQGPEFLTYFQNEAQLEKSRLLSDRFSAERPKGSFSTLEIQRTEQGDSAMYLCASSKQGSNQPQHFGDGTRLSIL.

The CDR3 region is CASSQVGGSGTGELFF. In DNA form, the CDR3 reads TGCGCCAGCAGCCAAGTGGGCGGGAGTGGGACCGGGGAGCTGTTTTTT. This chain joins TRBV4-1 and TRBJ2-2; TRBD2 matches at 7 bases. The CDR3 has 16 amino acids. V dropped 1 base and J dropped 5; count of bases not matched to a gene: 7. CDR1 and CDR2 from the germline V gene are MGHRA and YSYEKL.

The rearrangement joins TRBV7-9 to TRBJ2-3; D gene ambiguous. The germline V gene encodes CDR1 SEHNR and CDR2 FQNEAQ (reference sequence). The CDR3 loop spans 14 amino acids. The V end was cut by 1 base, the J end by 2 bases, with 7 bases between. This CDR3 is CASSLGQNTDTQYF. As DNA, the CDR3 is TGTGCCAGCAGCTTAGGTCAGAACACAGATACGCAGTATTTT.

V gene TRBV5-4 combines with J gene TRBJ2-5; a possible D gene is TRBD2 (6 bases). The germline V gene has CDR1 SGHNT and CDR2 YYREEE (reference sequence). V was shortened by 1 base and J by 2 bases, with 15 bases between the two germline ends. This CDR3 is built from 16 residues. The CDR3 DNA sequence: TGTGCCAGCAGCTTGAGAACGGGAGAGAGACAAGAGACCCAGTACTTC. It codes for CASSLRTGERQETQYF.